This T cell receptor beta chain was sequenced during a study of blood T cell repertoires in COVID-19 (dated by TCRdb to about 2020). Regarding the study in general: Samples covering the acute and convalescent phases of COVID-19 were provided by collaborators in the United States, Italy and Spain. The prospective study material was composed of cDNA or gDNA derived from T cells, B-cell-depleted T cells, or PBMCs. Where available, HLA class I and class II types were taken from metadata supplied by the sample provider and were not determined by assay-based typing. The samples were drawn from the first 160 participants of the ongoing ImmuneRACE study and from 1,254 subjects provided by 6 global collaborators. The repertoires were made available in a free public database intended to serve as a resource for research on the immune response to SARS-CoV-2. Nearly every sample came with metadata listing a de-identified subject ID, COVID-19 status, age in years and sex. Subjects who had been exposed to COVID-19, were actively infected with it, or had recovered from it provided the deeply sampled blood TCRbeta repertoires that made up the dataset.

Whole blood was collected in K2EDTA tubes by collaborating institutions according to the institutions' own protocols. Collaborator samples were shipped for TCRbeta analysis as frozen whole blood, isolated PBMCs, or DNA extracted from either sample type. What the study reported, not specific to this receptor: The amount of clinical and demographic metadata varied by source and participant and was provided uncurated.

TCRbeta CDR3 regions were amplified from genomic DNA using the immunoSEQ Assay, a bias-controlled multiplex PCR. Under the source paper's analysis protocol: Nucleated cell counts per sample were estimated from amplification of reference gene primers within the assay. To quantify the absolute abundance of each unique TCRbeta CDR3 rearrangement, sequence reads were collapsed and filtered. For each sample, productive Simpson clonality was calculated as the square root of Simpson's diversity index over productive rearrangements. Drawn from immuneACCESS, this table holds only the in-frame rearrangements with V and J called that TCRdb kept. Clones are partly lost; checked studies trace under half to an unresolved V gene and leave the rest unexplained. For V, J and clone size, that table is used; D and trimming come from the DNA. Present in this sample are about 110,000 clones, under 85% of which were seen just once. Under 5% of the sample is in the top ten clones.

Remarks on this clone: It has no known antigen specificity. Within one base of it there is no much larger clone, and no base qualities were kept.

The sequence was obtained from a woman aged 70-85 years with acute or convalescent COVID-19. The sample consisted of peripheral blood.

The DNA reads as follows: TGTGCCAGCAGTCCGACCCCACAGGGCTTCCAAGAGACCCAGTACTTC. This encodes CASSPTPQGFQETQYF. The chain employs TRBV28 and TRBJ2-5; perhaps TRBD1 is the D gene, with 6 bases matching. The germline V gene sets CDR1 to MDHEN and CDR2 to SYDVKM. Deletion took 5 bases off V and 1 base off J, with a span of 17 bases between the germline ends. From cysteine to phenylalanine, the CDR3 is 16 amino acids long. Just the 48-base CDR3 DNA is kept, in frame starting at base 1.